A single T cell receptor (beta chain) is shown here with its context. The antigen it binds to is not known. Base qualities were left out, and no much larger clone turns up one base away. The library was prepared using 5' RACE. TCRdb shows the sequencer as Illumina HiSeq 2500. The second PCR ran for about 6 to 12 cycles and used a J-beta primer mix along with a sample-barcoded 5' primer. A template-switch 5' adaptor carrying 12 random nucleotides introduced a unique molecular identifier onto each TCR beta cDNA molecule. At least 2.5 million CDR3-containing paired-end reads were obtained from each sample. First-strand cDNA was synthesized from all RNA with the Mint cDNA synthesis kit, primed by a TRBC-specific oligonucleotide. Following uracil-DNA glycosylase treatment, all cDNA underwent a first 18-cycle PCR with the universal primers M1SS and BC2_uni_R. The paper's processing steps were these. Normalization of each sample was performed by random selection of 1 million high-quality reads, each carrying a distinct molecular identifier. Reads sharing molecular identifiers were discarded rather than binned into consensus sequences. MiTCR, run with a Q25 quality threshold and the strictest error-elimination algorithm, handled CDR3 identification, clonotype clustering and error correction. A nonparametric unseen species model using Euler transformation provided a lower-bound estimate of total TCR beta diversity. Using fastp trimming at Q25 and MiXCR clonotype assembly, TCRdb reanalyzed the public sequencing data and kept in-frame beta chains. Under each unique CDR3 protein, matching rows form one entry showing the most common genes and DNA. The V and J calls were determined by TCRdb, not by the authors. This sample has approximately 580,000 distinct CDR3 sequences in its table, and approximately 25% of those were observed once. Of the sample, 8.7% is held by the ten largest clones.

Systemically healthy Caucasian individuals from Russia, some 38 in total and aged about 6 to 100 years, were included as donors. Around 9.7 milliliters of peripheral blood were collected from each donor into EDTA-treated Vacutainer tubes. PBMCs were isolated by Ficoll-Paque density-gradient centrifugation, with at least 6.5 million obtained per sample. Trizol reagent was used to extract total RNA from the PBMCs, yielding at least 5 micrograms per sample. For every donor, flow cytometry on a PBMC aliquot measured the percentage of naive CD45RAhigh/CD27high T cells. These data originate in a study of blood T cells in healthy people across ages (dated by TCRdb to 2013 to 2016). A note on the overall study: In model experiments, roughly one uniquely barcoded TCR beta cDNA molecule per two T cells was captured by template switching. Using deep sequencing normalized with unique cDNA molecular identifiers, the study measured how TCR beta repertoire diversity changes with age. The study analyzed two additional independent replicas of 1 million unique cDNA reads from the same blood draw for two donors, one aged 18 to 29 and one aged 80 or older. The donors were split into four age groups: young (average 16 years), middle-aged (roughly 39), aged (over 55) and long-lived (under 85). What the study reported, not specific to this receptor: Conclusive comparison of naive and antigen-experienced compartments was prevented by the profiling of bulk unsorted PBMCs. A strong correlation was found between observed TCR beta diversity and the percentage of naive T cells measured by flow cytometry. Compared with the aged group, the long-lived group had more naive CD4+ T cells, fewer expanded clones and increased TCR diversity, suggesting age selection. Estimates of total diversity based on one million sequenced T cells were considered lower bounds and underestimates. Donor CMV infection status was unknown, potentially confounding age-related changes in expanded clonotypes. As age increased, observed TCR beta diversity per million T cells dropped in a roughly linear way, and a significant reduction was already evident by age about 40.

CDR1 and CDR2 are read off the germline V gene as MNHEY and SVGAGI. V was cut back by 4 bases and J by 5 bases, leaving a gap of 14 bases between them. Taken from cysteine to phenylalanine, the CDR3 has 14 residues. The DNA shown is the 42-base CDR3, in frame from base 1. The same specimen was also included in a second study, on T cells of mothers and their children. Reported in the second study: Nine systemically healthy Caucasian individuals served as donors, namely three mothers together with their six children. cDNA synthesis used all of the extracted RNA, with approximately 1.4 ug of RNA in each 15 ul reaction. Sample barcodes and 2-4 random nucleotides were added via the M1S primer in the second PCR. Over 9.5 million TCR beta CDR3 reads were obtained for each mother, and 2.5 million to 3 million reads were obtained for each child. Thymic selection shapes the output of TCR recombination in a similar way in related and unrelated pairs, and inherited differences have a minor effect. Related mother-child pairs always showed normalized repertoire overlap that was slightly higher than in unrelated mother-child pairs, though the difference was never significant. Persistent microchimeric T cell clones were not detected, at a sensitivity of approximately 100 clones per million clonotypes. In the study, deep NGS was used to compare the TCR beta repertoires of mothers and children, and features distinguishing related mother-child pairs from unrelated individuals were sought. On average, the children were roughly 11 +/- 4 years old, while the mothers were about 40 +/- 4 years old. After adapters were ligated using NEBNext reagents, the libraries underwent 100+100 nt paired-end sequencing on an Illumina HiSeq 2000. To prevent cross-contamination, the mother and child libraries were prepared a month apart and were sequenced in separate runs. Each donor had between roughly 500,000 and 2,200,000 distinct TCR beta clonotypes identified. Naive TCR beta clonotypes were estimated from low-frequency clonotypes matched to each donor's FACS-determined naive share, without sorting.

The receptor's source is a boy between 10 and 17 years old in good health. Rearrangement joined TRBV6-5 to TRBJ1-2; D gene: possibly TRBD1, on 5 matching bases. Material: blood. This receptor has the CDR3 CASSFKGRRYGYTF. The nucleotides are TGTGCCAGCAGTTTCAAGGGGCGACGGTATGGCTACACCTTC.